The 8 T cell receptor beta chains in this list originate from one sample, sequenced in a study of T cells in Graves' hyperthyroidism and ophthalmopathy. Authors of the study amplified TCR beta CDR3 regions from RNA transcripts. When the TCR CDR3 underwent first-round RT-PCR, the HTBI primer set was used. In TCRdb, the multiplex PCR reads were re-called with MiXCR into one record per CDR3 protein. This table has 600,000 or so distinct CDR3 sequences, 13% to 15% appearing once. Sequenced material: blood. The receptor set was obtained from a woman between 18 and 29 years old with Graves' ophthalmopathy.

This clonotype was seen many times. J is TRBJ2-7 and V is TRBV12-3 or TRBV12-4; 8 nucleotides align to TRBD1. After removal of 5 bases from V and 2 bases from J, the junction contained 8 bases not matched to a gene. The CDR3 covers 15 residues. CDR3 nucleotide sequence: TGTGCCAGCAGTCCAACCTCGACAGGGGCCTACGAGCAGTACTTC. Encoded protein: CASSPTSTGAYEQYF.

This clonotype was recorded many times. The chain couples TRBV30 to TRBJ2-3; D is undetermined. The CDR3 totals 12 residues. The germline gives CDR1 GTSNPN, CDR2 SVGIG (reference sequence). Trimming shortened V by 0 bases and J by 8 bases, and 9 bases separated the two germline ends. The CDR3 spells CAWSVKSRTQYF. The CDR3 DNA sequence: TGTGCCTGGAGTGTTAAATCGCGTACGCAGTATTTT. Combining the CDR3 with reference TRBV30 and TRBJ2-3 gives the whole variable domain SQTIHQWPATLVQPVGSPLSLECTVEGTSNPNLYWYRQAAGRGLQLLFYSVGIGQISSEVPQNLSASRPQDRQFILSSKKLLLSDSGFYLCAWSVKSRTQYFGPGTRLTVL.

This clonotype was recorded a few times. V and J are TRBV5-1 and TRBJ1-4; weak D call: TRBD1 (6 bases). CDR3 length equals 14 residues. Germline CDR1 is SGHRS and CDR2 is YFSETQ. Trimming pared 4 bases from V and 3 bases from J, leaving 10 bases between. CDR3 in DNA: TGCGCCAGCAGCCTCGACAGGCCTAATGAAAAACTGTTTTTT. Amino acid sequence: CASSLDRPNEKLFF.

V gene TRBV30 combines with J gene TRBJ2-7; D unresolved. This CDR3 is built from 11 residues. Germline CDR1 and CDR2: GTSNPN and SVGIG (reference sequence). V gave up 1 base and J gave up 4 bases, with 5 bases separating them. The CDR3, as DNA: TGTGCCTGGAGTGAATTATACGAGCAGTACTTC. It is translated as CAWSELYEQYF. Complete variable domain (other parts from reference TRBV30 and TRBJ2-7): SQTIHQWPATLVQPVGSPLSLECTVEGTSNPNLYWYRQAAGRGLQLLFYSVGIGQISSEVPQNLSASRPQDRQFILSSKKLLLSDSGFYLCAWSELYEQYFGPGTRLTVT.

This clonotype was counted ten times or more. This sequence joins TRBV20-1 and TRBJ2-7; unclear D gene. The CDR3 contains 13 residues. Germline V gives CDR1 DFQATT, CDR2 SNEGSKA (reference sequence). The CDR3, as DNA: TGCAGCTACGGAGCGCCGAGCTCCTACGAGCAGTACTTC. The encoded protein is CSYGAPSSYEQYF.

This clonotype appeared many times. The chain has TRBV27 and TRBJ1-5, with D unresolved. This CDR3 spans 14 amino acids. V lost 5 bases and J 4 bases, leaving 12 bases between the germline ends. Germline-derived CDR1 and CDR2 are MNHEY and SMNVEV (reference sequence). The CDR3 DNA reads TGTGCCAGCAGTATAGGAAGAAGGAATCAGCCCCAGCATTTT. Protein: CASSIGRRNQPQHF.

Only a few counts were recorded for this clonotype. This chain links TRBV27 with TRBJ2-7, with TRBD1 matching over 7 bases. The CDR3 has 14 residues. Per germline, CDR1 MNHEY and CDR2 SMNVEV (reference sequence). V lost 5 bases, J lost 0 bases, and 4 bases stayed unmatched. The CDR3 DNA is TGTGCCAGCAGTCAACAGGGGACCTCCTACGAGCAGTACTTC. Amino acid sequence: CASSQQGTSYEQYF.

This clonotype appeared many times. The chain has TRBV20-1 and TRBJ2-1; TRBD2 matches at 7 bases. Trimming took 3 bases from V and 0 from J; bases not matched to a gene: 5. Germline values: CDR1 DFQATT, CDR2 SNEGSKA (reference sequence). CDR3 length: 15 amino acids. CDR3 amino acids: CSARGGTPSYNEQFF. For the CDR3, the DNA is TGCAGTGCTAGGGGGGGGACCCCCTCCTACAATGAGCAGTTCTTC.